The sequence of this T cell receptor (beta chain) was determined in a study of B cell selection in AIRE deficiency. This CDR3 is 13 amino acids long. Germline CDR1 is MDHEN and CDR2 is SYDVKM. The junction had 5 bases not matched to a gene; V was cut back by 8 bases and J by 4 bases. Sequencing used immunoSEQ multiplex PCR; TCRdb keeps in-frame clones, though not all of them. The top ten hold roughly 0.8% of the sample, which has 15,000 to 20,000 clones, about 93% seen once. Regulatory T cells were sorted as CD4+CD25hiCD127low/negative. This chain connects TRBV28 to TRBJ2-1; 7 bases fit TRBD2. The sequence came from a human donor in good health. The material sequenced was CD4+CD25+ Tregs sorted from PBMCs. CDR3 in amino acids: CASRGGMYNEQFF. In DNA form, the CDR3 reads TGTGCCAGCCGCGGGGGTATGTACAATGAGCAGTTCTTC.